The 32 T cell receptor beta chains below all came from one sample that was sequenced in a study of blood T cell repertoires in COVID-19. The data were produced by immunoSEQ multiplex PCR, yet TCRdb's version contains in-frame clones alone and is incomplete. The sample includes roughly 100,000 clones, roughly 89% of them seen just once. Sequencing was performed on peripheral blood. These TCRs come from a human donor with COVID-19, enrolled during active disease. The donor label of this sample is uncertain.

This chain connects TRBV7-2 to TRBJ2-7; 9 bases are shared with TRBD1. The CDR3 spans 14 residues. Germline CDR1 reads SGHTA; CDR2 reads FQGNSA. V gave up 0 bases and J gave up 6 bases; unmatched junction bases: 3. The CDR3 DNA reads TGTGCCAGCAGCTTAGCTTGGGACAGGGTCGAGCAGTACTTC. It is translated as CASSLAWDRVEQYF.

The V call is TRBV19, the J call TRBJ1-5, with a tentative D call TRBD1 (6 bases). Germline V gene data show CDR1 as LNHDA and CDR2 as SQIVND (reference sequence). With 4 bases removed from V and 4 bases from J, the gap between germline ends came to 14 bases. There are 15 residues in the CDR3. The CDR3 bases are TGTGCCAGTAGTAGGGGGACACTTGAGAATCAGCCCCAGCATTTT. Translated: CASSRGTLENQPQHF. The variable domain in full, completed from reference TRBV19 and TRBJ1-5, reads DGGITQSPKYLFRKEGQNVTLSCEQNLNHDAMYWYRQDPGQGLRLIYYSQIVNDFQKGDIAEGYSVSREKKESFPLTVTSAQKNPTAFYLCASSRGTLENQPQHFGDGTRLSIL.

This chain joins TRBV9 and TRBJ2-7; 7 positions match TRBD1. V dropped 4 bases and J dropped 0; count of bases not matched to a gene: 4. Per germline, CDR1 SGDLS and CDR2 YYNGEE. The CDR3 sequence is 14 residues long. The CDR3 loop reads CASSPGQSSYEQYF. In DNA, the CDR3 is TGTGCCAGCAGCCCGGGACAGAGCTCCTACGAGCAGTACTTC.

This rearrangement joins TRBV30 to TRBJ1-2, with a weak D call TRBD1 (6 bases). The germline V and J ends were trimmed by 0 bases and 13 bases, with 15 bases remaining between them. Germline CDR1 is GTSNPN and CDR2 is SVGIG (reference sequence). This CDR3 contains 12 residues. CDR3 protein: CAWSVWTERCTF. The CDR3 nucleotides read TGTGCCTGGAGTGTATGGACAGAGCGGTGCACCTTC.

The rearrangement links TRBV2 to TRBJ2-5; 8 nucleotides align to TRBD2. CDR1 and CDR2 (germline): SNHLY, FYNNEI. With V trimmed by 4 bases and J by 4 bases, 8 bases remained unmatched. CDR3 size: 15 residues. The CDR3 sequence is CASSVVREGLETQYF. CDR3 DNA sequence: TGTGCCAGCAGTGTCGTACGGGAGGGCCTAGAGACCCAGTACTTC.

The chain recombines TRBV28 with TRBJ2-4, with 9 nucleotides matching TRBD1. Germline lookup yields CDR1 MDHEN and CDR2 SYDVKM. CDR3 length: 14 amino acids. V trimming: 8 bases; J trimming: 8 bases; junction bases outside the gene matches: 10. The CDR3: CASCPWGQGDIQYF. The CDR3 DNA follows: TGTGCCAGCTGCCCTTGGGGACAGGGCGACATTCAGTACTTC.

This chain links TRBV25-1 with TRBJ2-2; 8 positions match TRBD2. CDR1 MGHDK and CDR2 SYGVNS come from the germline V gene. This CDR3 is 15 amino acids long. Unmatched junction bases numbered 4, after V lost 3 bases and J lost 4 bases. The CDR3 loop reads CASSDLGRVTGELFF. The CDR3 DNA sequence: TGTGCCAGCAGTGACCTCGGGAGGGTCACCGGGGAGCTGTTTTTT.

The chain employs TRBV6-5 and TRBJ1-6; no definite D call. Trimming removed 6 bases from V and 8 bases from J, with 14 bases in between. Per germline, CDR1 MNHEY and CDR2 SVGAGI. The CDR3 contains 14 residues. The CDR3, as DNA: TGTGCCAGCAGACCTACTGGGCTGGATTCACCCCTCCACTTT. It encodes CASRPTGLDSPLHF.

To note about this clone: Other DNA sequences in this sample translate to the same CDR3. The gene calls are TRBV30 and TRBJ1-6; 8 bases fit TRBD1. CDR1 is GTSNPN and CDR2 is SVGIG in the germline V gene (reference sequence). The CDR3 consists of 14 residues. The trim removed 1 base at V and 5 bases at J, leaving 1 base unmatched. For the CDR3, the DNA is TGTGCCTGGAGTGCGGGACAGGATAATTCACCCCTCCACTTT. Protein product: CAWSAGQDNSPLHF.

The CDR3 coding sequence is TGCGCCAGCAGTTTAGACAGGGGAAGGGAAAAACTGTTTTTT. As protein: CASSLDRGREKLFF. J is TRBJ1-4 and V is TRBV5-1; the match to TRBD1 covers 8 bases. CDR1 and CDR2 (germline): SGHRS, YFSETQ. This CDR3 region has 14 residues. V gave up 5 bases and J gave up 8 bases; unmatched junction bases: 8.

The chain couples TRBV6-1 to TRBJ1-6; D gene uncertain. The V end lost 5 bases, the J end lost 5 bases, and 4 bases lay between the germline ends. The germline V gene has CDR1 MNHNS and CDR2 SASEGT. This CDR3 has 12 amino acids. The CDR3 DNA reads TGTGCCAGCAGTCTCGATAATTCACCCCTCCACTTT. Residues: CASSLDNSPLHF.

This chain links TRBV25-1 with TRBJ2-5, with D maybe TRBD1 (5 bases). Germline loops: CDR1 MGHDK, CDR2 SYGVNS. V lost 0 bases and J 2 bases, leaving 10 bases between the germline ends. This CDR3 is 15 amino acids long. CDR3 region: CASSEYGADQETQYF. The CDR3 region has the DNA TGTGCCAGCAGTGAATATGGGGCAGATCAAGAGACCCAGTACTTC.

The chain couples TRBV6-1 to TRBJ1-5; 9 bases align to TRBD1. Germline loops: CDR1 MNHNS, CDR2 SASEGT. This CDR3 spans 15 amino acids. V lost 0 bases and J lost 5; bases outside the gene matches: 2. The CDR3 bases are TGTGCCAGCAGTGAAGCGGACAGGGGTGATCAGCCCCAGCATTTT. Translated: CASSEADRGDQPQHF.

The chain recombines TRBV2 with TRBJ1-4, with 7 bases fitting TRBD1. Germline V gene data show CDR1 as SNHLY and CDR2 as FYNNEI. This CDR3 spans 19 amino acids. With 1 base clipped from V and 7 bases from J, the junction kept 18 bases outside the gene matches. CDR3 bases: TGTGCCAGCAGTGAAGGAGTCAGGGGGACAGTCGGTTATGGTGAAAAACTGTTTTTT. Translation gives CASSEGVRGTVGYGEKLFF.

The rearrangement joins TRBV10-3 to TRBJ2-7, with D maybe TRBD1 (6 bases). Germline CDR1 is ENHRY and CDR2 is SYGVKD. Trimming pared 7 bases from V and 6 bases from J, leaving 19 bases between. The length of the CDR3 is 14 residues. The DNA of the CDR3 is TGTGCCATCATGTCAGGGGCAGGCATATCCGAGCAGTACTTC. Its protein is CAIMSGAGISEQYF.

This chain uses TRBV11-1 with TRBJ2-4; 8 bases map to TRBD1. This CDR3 is 14 amino acids long. Losses at the gene ends were 1 base for V and 11 bases for J; bases not matched to a gene: 7. Germline V gene data show CDR1 as SGHAT and CDR2 as FQDESV (reference sequence). CDR3 amino acids: CASSLGPDRDFQYF. CDR3 in DNA: TGTGCCAGCAGCTTAGGTCCGGACAGGGACTTTCAGTACTTC. Together with reference TRBV11-1 and TRBJ2-4, the CDR3 gives the full variable domain: EAEVAQSPRYKITEKSQAVAFWCDPISGHATLYWYRQILGQGPELLVQFQDESVVDDSQLPKDRFSAERLKGVDSTLKIQPAELGDSAMYLCASSLGPDRDFQYFGAGTRLSVL.

V gene TRBV10-3 combines with J gene TRBJ2-7; 8 bases map to TRBD1. Germline assignment: CDR1 ENHRY and CDR2 SYGVKD. The CDR3 runs 15 residues. V lost 5 bases to trimming and J lost 1 base; unmatched junction nucleotides: 7. CDR3 in DNA: TGTGCCATCAGTCCTACAGGGGGTAAATCCTACGAGCAGTACTTC. Translating it yields CAISPTGGKSYEQYF.

V and J are TRBV7-9 and TRBJ2-3; TRBD1 is a possible D gene (7 bases). The CDR3 has 18 amino acids. From germline, CDR1 is SEHNR and CDR2 FQNEAQ (reference sequence). The V gene lost 5 bases and the J gene lost 2 bases, with 23 bases spanning the gap. In nucleotides, the CDR3 is TGTGCCAGCAGCCCCACAAGGGGGCCGGGGGACCACACAGATACGCAGTATTTT. The encoded protein is CASSPTRGPGDHTDTQYF.

This rearrangement joins TRBV5-1 to TRBJ2-1; D remains unclear. The germline V gene has CDR1 SGHRS and CDR2 YFSETQ. V shed 7 bases and J shed 0 bases, with 14 bases lying between them. This CDR3 has 15 amino acids. As DNA, the CDR3 is TGCGCCAGCCCCGTGGGCTTACACTCCTACAATGAGCAGTTCTTC. Amino acid sequence: CASPVGLHSYNEQFF.

The chain employs TRBV4-1 and TRBJ1-5, with a weak D call TRBD1 (5 bases). CDR1 is MGHRA and CDR2 is YSYEKL in the germline V gene. This CDR3 has 15 amino acids. The ends were cut back, 0 bases at V and 3 bases at J, with 9 bases in the middle. CDR3 bases: TGCGCCAGCAGCCAAGACGGGGGGAACAATCAGCCCCAGCATTTT. Protein product: CASSQDGGNNQPQHF.

The chain employs TRBV4-1 and TRBJ2-5; the D gene is possibly TRBD2 (6 bases). Germline V lookup: CDR1 MGHRA, CDR2 YSYEKL. The V end was cut by 0 bases, the J end by 5 bases, with 10 bases between. The CDR3 has 14 amino acids. The CDR3 reads CASSQEGGAETQYF. The CDR3 DNA sequence: TGCGCCAGCAGCCAAGAGGGGGGTGCGGAGACCCAGTACTTC.

The chain combines TRBV20-1 with TRBJ2-5; no clear D gene. This CDR3 spans 11 amino acids. Trimming stripped 6 bases from V and 1 base from J, with 6 bases between. From germline, CDR1 is DFQATT and CDR2 SNEGSKA (reference sequence). The CDR3 DNA reads as TGCAGTGCAAAGCCCCAAGAGACCCAGTACTTC. This codes for CSAKPQETQYF.

V gene TRBV19 combines with J gene TRBJ1-2; 8 bases are shared with TRBD1. This CDR3 is built from 15 residues. Germline V gives CDR1 LNHDA, CDR2 SQIVND (reference sequence). Germline trimming cut 6 bases from V and 5 bases from J; bases unmatched to any gene: 11. The CDR3 reads CASSHPGQGSYGYTF. In DNA, the CDR3 is TGTGCCAGTAGCCACCCCGGACAGGGTTCGTATGGCTACACCTTC. The whole variable domain, remainder taken from reference TRBV19 and TRBJ1-2, is DGGITQSPKYLFRKEGQNVTLSCEQNLNHDAMYWYRQDPGQGLRLIYYSQIVNDFQKGDIAEGYSVSREKKESFPLTVTSAQKNPTAFYLCASSHPGQGSYGYTFGSGTRLTVV.

The V gene is TRBV28, the J gene TRBJ2-7; TRBD1 is a possible D gene (6 bases). Germline loops: CDR1 MDHEN, CDR2 SYDVKM. The CDR3 totals 15 residues. V gave up 7 bases and J gave up 3 bases, with 19 bases separating them. CDR3 sequence (DNA): TGTGCCAGCACCCTCCGGACAGTCGGCCACTACGAGCAGTACTTC. It is translated as CASTLRTVGHYEQYF.

The chain joins TRBV14 to TRBJ1-1; D is undetermined. This CDR3 spans 19 amino acids. Looked up from germline, CDR1 is SGHDN and CDR2 is FVKESK. V shed 4 bases and J shed 1 base, with 25 bases lying between them. The CDR3 DNA reads TGTGCCAGCAGCCTCGTCACACGGAGAACCCCGGGAAGGAACACTGAAGCTTTCTTT. Translation: CASSLVTRRTPGRNTEAFF.

This clone was seen a single time. The V gene is TRBV25-1, the J gene TRBJ1-2; a possible D gene is TRBD1 (6 bases). V was shortened by 3 bases and J by 4 bases, with 18 bases between the two germline ends. There are 16 residues in the CDR3. Germline V gene data show CDR1 as MGHDK and CDR2 as SYGVNS. CDR3 DNA: TGTGCCAGCAGTGACGACAGGAGCTCCTATCTCTATGGCTACACCTTC. It translates to CASSDDRSSYLYGYTF.

The rearrangement links TRBV6-1 to TRBJ2-7; D unclear. From germline, CDR1 is MNHNS and CDR2 SASEGT. Deletions cut 1 base from V and 3 bases from J, with 7 bases between. The CDR3 length is 13 residues. Here the CDR3 reads CASSEDAGYEQYF. The CDR3 DNA follows: TGTGCCAGCAGTGAAGATGCAGGCTACGAGCAGTACTTC.

This chain links TRBV14 with TRBJ2-5; 7 bases align to TRBD2. The germline gives CDR1 SGHDN, CDR2 FVKESK. The CDR3 covers 17 residues. The V segment lost 1 base and the J segment 4 bases; nucleotides outside the gene matches: 12. The CDR3 sequence: CASSQVDRRGKPETQYF. The CDR3 region has the DNA TGTGCCAGCAGCCAAGTTGATCGGCGGGGGAAACCAGAGACCCAGTACTTC.

This chain links TRBV7-3 with TRBJ2-3, with D perhaps TRBD1 (7 bases). CDR3 length equals 14 residues. Trimming removed 3 bases at V and 6 bases at J, with 13 bases between. The germline CDR1 and CDR2 sequences are SGHTA and FQGTGA. CDR3 DNA: TGTGCCAGCAGCTTCCGGACAGGAGGGGATACGCAGTATTTT. It encodes CASSFRTGGDTQYF.

This chain links TRBV2 with TRBJ1-6; D remains ambiguous. CDR1 SNHLY and CDR2 FYNNEI come from the germline V gene. V was clipped by 2 bases and J by 2 bases, with 4 bases between them. The CDR3 consists of 14 residues. The CDR3 protein is CASSESPYNSPLHF. In nucleotides, the CDR3 is TGTGCCAGCAGTGAAAGCCCCTATAATTCACCCCTCCACTTT.

The J gene is TRBJ2-5, the V gene TRBV14, with D unclear. The germline gives CDR1 SGHDN, CDR2 FVKESK. Trimming pared 0 bases from V and 5 bases from J, leaving 22 bases between. The CDR3 totals 18 residues. The CDR3 is CASSQDRAPARDGETQYF. CDR3 DNA sequence: TGTGCCAGCAGCCAAGATCGAGCTCCGGCCAGAGACGGGGAGACCCAGTACTTC.

J is TRBJ1-4 and V is TRBV12-5, with TRBD1 matching over 8 bases. This CDR3 comprises 18 residues. CDR1 LGHNT and CDR2 FRNRAP come from the germline V gene. V dropped 2 bases and J dropped 0; count of bases not matched to a gene: 8. The CDR3 protein is CASGLKLQGAATNEKLFF. The CDR3 DNA is TGTGCTAGTGGTTTGAAGTTGCAGGGGGCTGCAACTAATGAAAAACTGTTTTTT.